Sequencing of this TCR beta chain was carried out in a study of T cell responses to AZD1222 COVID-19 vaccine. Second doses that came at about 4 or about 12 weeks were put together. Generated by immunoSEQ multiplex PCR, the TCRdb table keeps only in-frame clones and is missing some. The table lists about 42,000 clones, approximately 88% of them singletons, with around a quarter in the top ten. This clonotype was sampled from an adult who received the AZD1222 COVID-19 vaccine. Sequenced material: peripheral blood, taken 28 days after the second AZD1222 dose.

CDR3 protein: CASSLSGSGYEQYF. CDR3 nucleotides: TGTGCCAGCAGCTTAAGCGGGAGTGGCTACGAGCAGTACTTC. This sequence joins TRBV7-8 and TRBJ2-7; 8 bases map to TRBD2. The junction had 3 bases not matched to a gene; V was cut back by 2 bases and J by 3 bases. Looked up from germline, CDR1 is SGHVS and CDR2 is FQNEAQ. The CDR3 length is 14 residues. The whole variable domain, remainder taken from reference TRBV7-8 and TRBJ2-7, is GAGVSQSPRYKVAKRGQDVALRCDPISGHVSLFWYQQALGQGPEFLTYFQNEAQLDKSGLPSDRFFAERPEGSVSTLKIQRTQQEDSAVYLCASSLSGSGYEQYFGPGTRLTVT.